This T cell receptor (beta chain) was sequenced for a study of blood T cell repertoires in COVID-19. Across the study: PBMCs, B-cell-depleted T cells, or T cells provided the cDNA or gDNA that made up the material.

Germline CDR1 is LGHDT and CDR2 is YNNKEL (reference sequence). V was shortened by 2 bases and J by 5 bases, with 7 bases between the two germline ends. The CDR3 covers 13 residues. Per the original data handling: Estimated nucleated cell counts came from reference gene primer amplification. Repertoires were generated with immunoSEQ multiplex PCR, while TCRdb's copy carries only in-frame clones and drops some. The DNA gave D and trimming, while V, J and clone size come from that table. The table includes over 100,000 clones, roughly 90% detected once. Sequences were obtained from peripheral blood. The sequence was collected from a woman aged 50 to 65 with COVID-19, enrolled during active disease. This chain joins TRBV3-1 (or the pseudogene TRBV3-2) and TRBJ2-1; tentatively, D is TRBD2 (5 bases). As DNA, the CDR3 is TGTGCCAGCAGCCAATTGAGGGACAATGAGCAGTTCTTC. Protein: CASSQLRDNEQFF.